Sequencing of this TCR beta chain was carried out in a study of identical twins. General study points: Out-of-frame alpha sequences common to twins exhibited a surplus of low generation probability. Cross-sectional statistical analysis, not tracking of the same donors, underpinned the conclusions.

CDR1 is LGHDT, CDR2 YNNKEL, per germline (reference sequence). CDR3 length equals 16 residues. Trimming removed 0 bases at V and 3 bases at J, with 14 bases between. Worth noting for this clonotype: Its antigen is as yet unknown.

In TCRdb, the 5' RACE reads were re-called with MiXCR into one record per CDR3 protein. The data show approximately 630,000 distinct CDR3 sequences, about 7.1% seen once. The data also belong to a second study, concerning yellow fever vaccine responses in identical twins.

This receptor was identified in a woman aged 18 to 35 in good health. The gene calls are TRBV3-1 and TRBJ2-5; D tentatively reads TRBD1 or TRBD2 (5 bases each). What was sequenced was PBMCs. The CDR3 coding sequence is TGTGCCAGCAGCCAAGATTCTGGGCGAGGGGAAGAGACCCAGTACTTC. Amino acid sequence: CASSQDSGRGEETQYF.